A selection of T cell receptor beta chains follows, all from one sample in a study of blood T cell repertoires in COVID-19. Some clones are missing from TCRdb's copy, which holds only in-frame ones; the method was immunoSEQ multiplex PCR. The top ten clones hold roughly 25% of a sample with fewer than 65,000 clones, about 83% of them seen once. The specimen was peripheral blood. Receptors originate from a human donor in a cohort sampled during active COVID-19. The CDR3 runs from the conserved cysteine through the conserved F or W. A D gene is named only where the DNA matches it firmly. Only part of the rows carry a size: once, few, many, or a class if the clone is expanded.

j_call v_call d_call clone_size cdr3_nt cdr3_aa
TRBJ2-1 TRBV19 TRBD1 . TGTGCCAGTAGTATGGACAGGGAGACGGGCAATGAGCAGTTCTTC CASSMDRETGNEQFF
TRBJ1-1 TRBV11-2 . . TGTGCCAGCAGCTTAGACAGAAGATTAAACACTGAAGCTTTCTTT CASSLDRRLNTEAFF
TRBJ2-7 TRBV7-6 . once TGTGCCAGCAGCTTTGCGGGACGAACCTACGAGCAGTACTTC CASSFAGRTYEQYF
TRBJ2-7 TRBV5-1 . few TGCGCCAGCAGCTTGGGCCTAACAGGGGAGCAGTACTTC CASSLGLTGEQYF
TRBJ1-1 TRBV7-8 . . TGTGCCAGCAGCGTATCTCTCGGGGGAACTGAAGCTTTCTTT CASSVSLGGTEAFF
TRBJ2-2 TRBV7-2 . few TGTGCCAGCAGCTTAGAGCCCCCCAGGGAGCTGTTTTTT CASSLEPPRELFF
TRBJ2-7 TRBV19 . . TGTGCCAGTAGTCCTAATCTACAGGCCTACGAGCAGTACTTC CASSPNLQAYEQYF
TRBJ2-2 TRBV19 TRBD2 . TGTGCCAGTAGCCGCCGGGGGGGTAACACCGGGGAGCTGTTTTTT CASSRRGGNTGELFF
TRBJ2-1 TRBV13 TRBD2 . TGTGCCAGCAGCCTAGTAGCGGGAGCTTCCTACAATGAGCAGTTCTTC CASSLVAGASYNEQFF
TRBJ2-7 TRBV5-1 TRBD1 . TGCGCCAGCAGCCTTCAGGGGACAGGGCTCTACGAGCAGTACTTC CASSLQGTGLYEQYF
TRBJ1-2 TRBV4-2 . . TGTGCCAGCAGCCAAGATGGAGGCTATGGCTACACCTTC CASSQDGGYGYTF
TRBJ2-1 TRBV19 TRBD2 . TGTGCCACAAGACTAGCGGGGGGGAATGAGCAGTTCTTC CATRLAGGNEQFF
TRBJ1-2 TRBV28 TRBD1 . TGTGCCAGCAGTATTAGGGGGCTGTATGGCTACACCTTC CASSIRGLYGYTF
TRBJ2-3 TRBV5-6 TRBD1 . TGTGCCAGCAGCGCCGGACAGGGAACAGATACGCAGTATTTT CASSAGQGTDTQYF
TRBJ2-1 TRBV19 TRBD1 . TGTGCCAGTAGTATAGGAGGGGGCGCTTACAATGAGCAGTTCTTC CASSIGGGAYNEQFF
TRBJ2-7 TRBV11-3 . . TGTGCCAGCAGCTTCCGCAGCGACTCCTACGAGCAGTACTTC CASSFRSDSYEQYF
TRBJ1-1 TRBV5-1 TRBD1 . TGCGCCAGCAGCCAGGGACAGAAGAACACTGAAGCTTTCTTT CASSQGQKNTEAFF
TRBJ1-3 TRBV6-1 . . TGTGCCAGCAGTGACGGAGGGGCTGGAAACACCATATATTTT CASSDGGAGNTIYF
TRBJ2-5 TRBV27 TRBD2 . TGTGCCAGCAGCCGATATCTAGCGGGAGCCGGGACCCAGTACTTC CASSRYLAGAGTQYF
TRBJ2-3 TRBV7-9 TRBD2 . TGTGCCAGCACTCCGGGACTAGCGGGCACAGATACGCAGTATTTT CASTPGLAGTDTQYF
TRBJ1-5 TRBV4-2 TRBD1 few TGTGCCAGCAGCCAAGGGACAGGGGTTCAGCCCCAGCATTTT CASSQGTGVQPQHF
TRBJ2-3 TRBV3-1/TRBV3-2 TRBD2 . TGTGCCAGCAGCTCACCTCTCGGGGGGGATACGCAGTATTTT CASSSPLGGDTQYF
TRBJ2-1 TRBV6-5 . . TGTGCCAGCAGGGCCCATCCCCCAGGCAATGAGCAGTTCTTC CASRAHPPGNEQFF
TRBJ1-2 TRBV6-4 . . TGTGCCAGCAGTGTGGAGTCAGGTCGCGGGCGCTATGGCTACACCTTC CASSVESGRGRYGYTF
TRBJ1-1 TRBV19 . . TGTGCCAGTAGTAACAGGGCGTCGAACACTGAAGCTTTCTTT CASSNRASNTEAFF
TRBJ1-1 TRBV6-5 TRBD1 . TGTGCCAGCAAGGTCACAGGGGTAATGAAAGCTTTCTTT CASKVTGVMKAFF
TRBJ1-1 TRBV7-2 TRBD1 . TGTGCCAGCAGCATTGACTTTGGGACAGGGGAAGCTTTCTTT CASSIDFGTGEAFF
TRBJ2-1 TRBV7-2 TRBD2 . TGTGCCAGCAGCTTGGGCGGGAGTACCTCCTACAATGAGCAGTTCTTC CASSLGGSTSYNEQFF
TRBJ2-7 TRBV5-5 TRBD2 few TGTGCCACCACGGGGGGAGGAATCGAGCAGTACTTC CATTGGGIEQYF
TRBJ2-4 TRBV10-2 TRBD1 . TGCGCCAGCAGTGACGGGACAGGGTGGGTCCGCGCCAAAAACATTCAGTACTTC CASSDGTGWVRAKNIQYF
TRBJ1-5 TRBV3-1/TRBV3-2 . . TGTGCCAGCAGCTACGGACAGAGCAATCAGCCCCAGCATTTT CASSYGQSNQPQHF
TRBJ1-5 TRBV13 . . TGTGCCAGCAGATTAACAGGTCCTGGCAATCAGCCCCAGCATTTT CASRLTGPGNQPQHF
TRBJ2-5 TRBV6-2/TRBV6-3 TRBD2 once TGTGCCAGCAGCCTGGGACTAGCGGGGGTGGAGACCCAGTACTTC CASSLGLAGVETQYF
TRBJ1-1 TRBV7-9 TRBD1 . TGTGCCAGCAGCTTCGACAGGGGCACTGAAGCTTTCTTT CASSFDRGTEAFF
TRBJ1-1 TRBV5-1 . . TGCGCCAGCAGCTTGGTTAGGGGGACATGGAACACTGAAGCTTTCTTT CASSLVRGTWNTEAFF
TRBJ2-7 TRBV24-1 . . TGTGCCACCAGTGATCCAGCGAATAACTACGAGCAGTACTTC CATSDPANNYEQYF
TRBJ2-7 TRBV9 TRBD2 . TGTGCCAGCAGCCCAGGCAGGCGGGGGGGGTATGAAGAGCAGTACTTC CASSPGRRGGYEEQYF
TRBJ1-5 TRBV4-1 . . TGCGCCAGCAGCCTGGGGGGATCCCAGCCCCAGCATTTT CASSLGGSQPQHF
TRBJ1-1 TRBV6-5 . . TGTGCCAGCAGTTACAGGGGGGGATCTTTGAACACTGAAGCTTTCTTT CASSYRGGSLNTEAFF
TRBJ2-7 TRBV6-5 TRBD2 . TGTGCCAGCAGCCCCGGGGGGTTCCCCTACGAGCAGTACTTC CASSPGGFPYEQYF
TRBJ1-2 TRBV4-1 TRBD1 . TGCGCCAGCAGCCAAGAGGACAGGGGCTATGGCTACACCTTC CASSQEDRGYGYTF
TRBJ2-5 TRBV2 . . TGTGCCACCCCCTGGCTGGCCCAGTACTTC CATPWLAQYF
TRBJ1-6 TRBV2 . few TGTGCCACCGCCTCACAGGGTGCAGACTCACCCCTCCACTTT CATASQGADSPLHF
TRBJ1-1 TRBV19 . . TGTGCCAGTAGTATCCTGGGGAGGACTGAAGCTTTCTTT CASSILGRTEAFF
TRBJ2-3 TRBV7-3 . . TGTGCCAACTTACGATCGCGGGACACAGATACGCAGTATTTT CANLRSRDTDTQYF
TRBJ2-1 TRBV5-1 . . TGCGCCAGCAGCACAGGACAATACAATGAGCAGTTCTTC CASSTGQYNEQFF
TRBJ2-1 TRBV2 . . TGTGCCAGCAGTTACCCGGGGGAACGTGAGCAGTTCTTC CASSYPGEREQFF
TRBJ2-7 TRBV19 . few TGTGCCAGTAGCCGTGGTTTCTTGCGGTCCACCTACGAGCAGTACTTC CASSRGFLRSTYEQYF
TRBJ2-7 TRBV5-4 . . TGTGCCAGCAGCAAGAGGGGGGGACTCTCCTACGAGCAGTACTTC CASSKRGGLSYEQYF
TRBJ2-1 TRBV11-2 TRBD1 many TGTGCCAGCACCAACCGCGGGACAGGGGACGCGTTCTTC CASTNRGTGDAFF
TRBJ2-3 TRBV4-3 . once TGCGCCAGCAGCCAAGTGTTCCCGGGGGGCGGGCCAGATACGCAGTATTTT CASSQVFPGGGPDTQYF
TRBJ1-2 TRBV18 TRBD1 few TGTGCCAGCTCACGGGACAGGGATGGCTACACCTTC CASSRDRDGYTF
TRBJ2-2 TRBV7-8 . . TGTGCCAGCAGACGAGTCCGGGGAAGGGAAACCGGGGAGCTGTTTTTT CASRRVRGRETGELFF
TRBJ2-5 TRBV3-1/TRBV3-2 TRBD1 . TGTGCCAGCAGCCAAGCTTCAGGGGGATTAGAGACCCAGTACTTC CASSQASGGLETQYF